This TCR beta chain was sequenced during a study of shared clonotypes between healthy human individuals. Study observations and caveats: Among several donors, about 5% of naive CD4 clonotypes were found in common. Rarefaction exposed incomplete sorted-subset sequencing despite large depth.

CDR1 is SQVTM, CDR2 ANQGSEA, per germline. Trimming took off 4 bases at V and 1 base at J, with 7 bases between the two ends. The CDR3 is 12 amino acids. In its sample, this clone was seen many times. Antigen: not known. Other DNA variants within this sample encode the same CDR3. Using immunoSEQ multiplex PCR, the repertoire was profiled, and TCRdb retains in-frame clones only, with some absent. The sample includes roughly 640,000 clones, around 74% seen only once; the top ten take less than 2%. Healthy and HIV-negative, the adult donors had no recent acute infections or vaccinations. The chain links TRBV29-1 to TRBJ1-1; D uncertain. The sequenced sample was memory CD4+ T cells sorted from blood. Noted subset: CD45RA-negative fraction. This TCR was recovered from a woman aged 30 to 39 in good health. The CDR3 bases are TGCAGCGTTGCTTCGGGGAACACTGAAGCTTTCTTT. It specifies CSVASGNTEAFF.